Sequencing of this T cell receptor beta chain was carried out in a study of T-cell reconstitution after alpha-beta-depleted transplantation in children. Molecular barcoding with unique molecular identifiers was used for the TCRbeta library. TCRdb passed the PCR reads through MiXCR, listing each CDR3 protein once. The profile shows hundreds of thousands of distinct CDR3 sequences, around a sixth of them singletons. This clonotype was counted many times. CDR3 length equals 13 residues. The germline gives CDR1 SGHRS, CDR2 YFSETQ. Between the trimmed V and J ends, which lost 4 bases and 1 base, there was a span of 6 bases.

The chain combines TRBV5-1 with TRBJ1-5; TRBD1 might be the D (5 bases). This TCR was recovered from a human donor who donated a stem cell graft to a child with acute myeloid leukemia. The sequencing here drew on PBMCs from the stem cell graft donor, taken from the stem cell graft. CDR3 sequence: CASSRDSNQPQHF. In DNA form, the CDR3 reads TGCGCCAGCAGCCGGGACAGCAATCAGCCCCAGCATTTT.